These 32 T cell receptor beta chains came from one sample sequenced in a study of early T cells in non-severe SARS-CoV-2 infection. TCRdb itself ran the 5' RACE reads through MiXCR, one entry per CDR3 protein. This sample carries tens of thousands of distinct CDR3 sequences, approximately 7% of them seen once, and the ten largest clones take under 3.5%. Sequences were obtained from whole blood. The receptors were gathered from an adult who was a healthcare worker with PCR-confirmed SARS-CoV-2 infection or an uninfected control (not recorded which).

Only a few counts were recorded for this clonotype. The chain recombines TRBV19 with TRBJ2-5, with 12 bases aligning to TRBD2. The CDR3 contains 15 residues. V trimming: 5 bases; J trimming: 4 bases; junction bases outside the gene matches: 5. Germline CDR1 is LNHDA and CDR2 is SQIVND (reference sequence). The CDR3 DNA reads TGTGCCAGTAGTGTCGGACTAGCGGGAAGAGAGACCCAGTACTTC. This encodes CASSVGLAGRETQYF.

This clonotype has ten or more counts. This chain uses TRBV12-3 or TRBV12-4 with TRBJ1-6, with TRBD1 identical over 8 bases. The CDR3 is made up of 14 amino acids. J was trimmed by 7 bases and V by 4 bases; bases with no gene match: 3. CDR3 sequence: CASSSTGENSPLHF. CDR3 DNA sequence: TGTGCCAGCAGTTCGACAGGGGAGAATTCACCCCTCCACTTT.

The sample holds many counts of this clonotype. The chain links TRBV4-2 to TRBJ2-7; possibly TRBD2 for D (5 bases). V lost 1 base, J lost 0 bases, and 13 bases lay in between. The germline V gene has CDR1 LGHNA and CDR2 YNFKEQ. This CDR3 spans 16 amino acids. CDR3 protein: CASSQGPAESSYEQYF. CDR3 DNA: TGTGCCAGCAGCCAAGGGCCAGCGGAGAGCTCCTACGAGCAGTACTTC.

In this sample, this clonotype turned up a few times. The V call is TRBV7-6, the J call TRBJ2-1; TRBD1 or TRBD2 may be the D gene (5 bases each). CDR1 and CDR2 from the germline V gene are SGHVS and FNYEAQ. This CDR3 has 17 residues. Between the trimmed V and J ends, which lost 3 bases and 0 bases, there was a span of 15 bases. The CDR3 DNA reads as TGTGCCAGCAGCTTGCTTGGGACGTCAGGCTCCTACAATGAGCAGTTCTTC. This codes for CASSLLGTSGSYNEQFF.

This clonotype was recorded many times. The chain joins TRBV20-1 to TRBJ2-7; D might be TRBD1 (6 bases). Trimming removed 0 bases at V and 7 bases at J, with 13 bases between. Germline loops: CDR1 DFQATT, CDR2 SNEGSKA (reference sequence). The CDR3 has 13 amino acids. The CDR3 DNA sequence: TGCAGTGCTAGAGACCCTGGGGGCTGGGAGCAGTACTTC. This gives the protein CSARDPGGWEQYF.

Ten or more counts support this clonotype. The J gene is TRBJ2-1, the V gene TRBV12-3 or TRBV12-4; D perhaps matches TRBD1 (6 bases). The ends were cut back, 3 bases at V and 4 bases at J, with 13 bases in the middle. The CDR3 has 15 amino acids. The CDR3 bases are TGTGCCAGCAGTTTGACAGGACCCTCATACAATGAGCAGTTCTTC. Protein product: CASSLTGPSYNEQFF.

This clonotype has a count of ten or more. The rearrangement joins TRBV10-1 to TRBJ2-7; possibly TRBD2 for D (5 bases). Germline V gene sequence: CDR1 WNHNN, CDR2 SYGVQD (reference sequence). V lost 8 bases to trimming and J lost 2 bases, with 19 bases between them. The CDR3 is 15 residues long. CDR3 in DNA: TGCGCCAGCGGCCCGGGAACCGCCAGCCCCTACGAGCAGTACTTC. Its translation is CASGPGTASPYEQYF.

The chain couples TRBV7-2 to TRBJ2-5; a possible D gene is TRBD2 (6 bases). The CDR3 extends over 14 amino acids. Trimming cost V 4 bases and J 1 base, with 10 bases left between them. Germline CDR1 and CDR2: SGHTA and FQGNSA. CDR3 protein: CASSYGLFQETQYF. The DNA of the CDR3 is TGTGCCAGCAGCTACGGACTATTCCAAGAGACCCAGTACTTC.

In this sample, this clonotype turned up many times. V usage is TRBV12-3 or TRBV12-4 and J usage is TRBJ1-5; TRBD1 is a possible D gene (6 bases). The CDR3 loop spans 13 amino acids. With 6 bases removed from V and 4 bases from J, the gap between germline ends came to 10 bases. DNA for the CDR3: TGTGCCAGCAGCCCCCAGGGGAATCAGCCCCAGCATTTT. It yields the protein CASSPQGNQPQHF.

This clonotype was detected ten times or more. This chain connects TRBV20-1 to TRBJ2-1; 9 bases match TRBD2. CDR1 is DFQATT and CDR2 is SNEGSKA in the germline V gene (reference sequence). The CDR3 is 17 residues long. J was trimmed by 9 bases and V by 0 bases; bases with no gene match: 15. The CDR3 region has the DNA TGCAGTGCTAGAGATATAGCTAGCGGGAATATGGACAGTGAGCAGTTCTTC. It encodes CSARDIASGNMDSEQFF.

The CDR3 DNA sequence: TGTGCCAGCAGTTACGGGACGGTTAATGAAAAACTGTTTTTT. This sequence encodes CASSYGTVNEKLFF. The chain links TRBV6-5 to TRBJ1-4; possibly TRBD1 for D (5 bases). The CDR3 loop spans 14 amino acids. Germline V gene sequence: CDR1 MNHEY, CDR2 SVGAGI. The germline V and J ends were trimmed by 2 bases and 4 bases, with 8 bases remaining between them.

The gene calls are TRBV7-3 and TRBJ2-3, with D tentatively TRBD2 (5 bases). The CDR3 length is 16 residues. Per germline, CDR1 SGHTA and CDR2 FQGTGA. The ends were cut back, 2 bases at V and 1 base at J, with 13 bases in the middle. CDR3 in amino acids: CASSLGDPRGTDTQYF. The CDR3 DNA is TGTGCCAGCAGCTTAGGAGACCCGCGGGGCACAGATACGCAGTATTTT.

In its sample, this clonotype was seen many times. In DNA form, the CDR3 reads TGCAGTGCTCGCGGGACAGGTGCCTCCTACGAGCAGTACTTC. Amino acid sequence: CSARGTGASYEQYF. V and J are TRBV20-1 and TRBJ2-7, with 8 bases that match TRBD1. This CDR3 has 14 residues. CDR1 is DFQATT and CDR2 is SNEGSKA in the germline V gene (reference sequence). Trimming at V came to 5 bases and at J to 0 bases, leaving 6 bases not matched to a gene.

This clonotype was found many times. The chain is built from TRBV6-4 and TRBJ2-1; a possible D gene is TRBD2 (6 bases). The V and J ends lost 4 bases and 10 bases respectively, with 20 bases between them. The CDR3 runs to 15 residues. The germline CDR1 and CDR2 sequences are MRHNA and SNTAGT. DNA of the CDR3: TGTGCCAGCAGTGCAGCTACTAGCCGTGGGATAGAGCAGTTCTTC. Translating it yields CASSAATSRGIEQFF.

This clonotype has a count of ten or more. The rearrangement uses TRBV7-2 and TRBJ1-3; tentatively, D is TRBD1 (5 bases). The CDR3 is 16 amino acids. CDR1 and CDR2 (germline): SGHTA, FQGNSA. V was pared by 1 base and J by 2 bases, with 12 bases between. This CDR3 reads CASSLVGDPTGNTIYF. DNA for the CDR3: TGTGCCAGCAGCTTAGTAGGGGACCCAACTGGAAACACCATATATTTT.

This clonotype was picked up a small number of times. The chain couples TRBV11-2 to TRBJ1-6; D remains ambiguous. This CDR3 comprises 12 residues. Trimming left V 5 bases short and J 7 bases short, with 6 bases between. The V gene's germline CDR1 is SGHAT and CDR2 FQNNGV. CDR3 DNA: TGTGCCAGCAGCAGAGAAAATTCACCCCTCCACTTT. This encodes CASSRENSPLHF. Using reference TRBV11-2 and TRBJ1-6 for the parts outside the CDR3, the full variable domain is EAGVAQSPRYKIIEKRQSVAFWCNPISGHATLYWYQQILGQGPKLLIQFQNNGVVDDSQLPKDRFSAERLKGVDSTLKIQPAKLEDSAVYLCASSRENSPLHFGNGTRLTVT.

Details on this clonotype: A much more abundant neighbour one base away suggests this may be a read error. V is TRBV3-1 and J is TRBJ1-1; D is undetermined. The CDR3 has 13 residues. Trimming pared 0 bases from V and 0 bases from J, leaving 2 bases between. Germline CDR1 reads LGHDT; CDR2 reads YNNKEL (reference sequence). CDR3 nucleotides: TGTGCCAGCAGCCAAGACGTGAACACTGAAGCTTTCTTT. This gives the protein CASSQDVNTEAFF.

There are many counts of this clonotype. The chain combines TRBV20-1 with TRBJ2-7; no reliable D call. This CDR3 contains 13 residues. The ends were cut back, 6 bases at V and 3 bases at J, with 15 bases in the middle. CDR1 is DFQATT, CDR2 SNEGSKA, per germline (reference sequence). DNA of the CDR3: TGCAGTGCAGATCCGAGGACGATCTACGAGCAGTACTTC. Residues: CSADPRTIYEQYF.

Ten or more counts support this clonotype. This chain uses TRBV5-1 with TRBJ2-7, with 7 bases fitting TRBD2. The CDR3 sequence is 14 residues long. Germline CDR1 SGHRS, CDR2 YFSETQ. The V and J ends lost 4 bases and 6 bases, in that order; junction bases with no gene match: 10. CDR3 DNA: TGCGCCAGCAGCCTAGAAACTAGCGCCAGCGAGCAGTACTTC. Its translation: CASSLETSASEQYF. Looking up the rest from reference TRBV5-1 and TRBJ2-7 gives the full variable domain: KAGVTQTPRYLIKTRGQQVTLSCSPISGHRSVSWYQQTPGQGLQFLFEYFSETQRNKGNFPGRFSGRQFSNSRSEMNVSTLELGDSALYLCASSLETSASEQYFGPGTRLTVT.

There are many counts of this clonotype. The V and J genes are TRBV12-3 or TRBV12-4 and TRBJ2-2, with D uncertain. The ends were cut back, 9 bases at V and 0 bases at J, with 11 bases in the middle. This CDR3 contains 14 residues. The chain's CDR3 is CARGSTANTGELFF. CDR3 DNA sequence: TGTGCCAGGGGCAGCACCGCGAACACCGGGGAGCTGTTTTTT.

This clonotype was observed at least ten times. The chain employs TRBV27 and TRBJ1-1, with D perhaps matching TRBD1 (5 bases). The germline CDR1 and CDR2 sequences are MNHEY and SMNVEV (reference sequence). The CDR3 extends over 16 amino acids. V lost 3 bases and J lost 0, with 14 bases in between. The CDR3 sequence: CASSFRTPPMNTEAFF. As DNA, the CDR3 is TGTGCCAGCAGTTTTAGGACACCGCCCATGAACACTGAAGCTTTCTTT.

This clonotype has at least ten counts. The rearrangement uses TRBV19 and TRBJ1-5; the D gene is possibly TRBD1 (5 bases). CDR3 length equals 18 residues. Trimming took 0 bases from V and 5 from J, leaving 20 bases between them. Germline CDR1 is LNHDA and CDR2 is SQIVND (reference sequence). The CDR3 bases are TGTGCCAGTAGTATAGATTTTCGTTCGAACAGGATGCATCAGCCCCAGCATTTT. This gives the protein CASSIDFRSNRMHQPQHF.

Ten or more counts support this clonotype. The rearrangement links TRBV6-2 or TRBV6-3 to TRBJ2-7, with D perhaps given as TRBD1 or TRBD2 (5 bases each). Germline V CDR1 and CDR2: MNHEY, SVGEGT. The CDR3 has 20 amino acids. Deletions cut 0 bases from V and 4 bases from J, with 28 bases between. The CDR3 loop is CASSYSTSSGHTERSYEQYF. The CDR3 DNA reads TGTGCCAGCAGTTACTCGACGTCCTCGGGGCACACCGAGAGATCTTACGAGCAGTACTTC.

This clonotype was seen a few times. The V call is TRBV6-5, the J call TRBJ2-5; the D is unclear. The CDR3 contains 16 residues. Germline V gene data show CDR1 as MNHEY and CDR2 as SVGAGI. The V and J ends lost 5 bases and 2 bases respectively, with 18 bases between them. CDR3 region: CASSPRPSGSQETQYF. The CDR3 region has the DNA TGTGCCAGCAGTCCGCGACCCTCCGGGTCTCAAGAGACCCAGTACTTC.

This sequence joins TRBV7-9 and TRBJ1-1; D is unclear. With 3 bases removed from V and 6 bases from J, the gap between germline ends came to 14 bases. CDR3 length: 14 amino acids. The germline gives CDR1 SEHNR, CDR2 FQNEAQ (reference sequence). The CDR3 region has the DNA TGTGCCAGCAGCTTGACGGGTGATGTGGCTGAAGCTTTCTTT. Translated: CASSLTGDVAEAFF.

This clonotype was observed a handful of times. The chain recombines TRBV10-3 with TRBJ2-5, with D maybe TRBD2 (6 bases). From germline, CDR1 is ENHRY and CDR2 SYGVKD. V was cut by 7 bases and J by 5 bases, with 14 bases left in between. The CDR3 extends over 13 amino acids. The CDR3 DNA is TGTGCCATCATGCAGCGGGCGGAGGAGACCCAGTACTTC. This sequence encodes CAIMQRAEETQYF.

This clonotype was picked up many times. This chain joins TRBV20-1 and TRBJ1-4, with D unclear. This CDR3 has 12 residues. V lost 1 base and J lost 6, with 6 bases in between. CDR1 DFQATT and CDR2 SNEGSKA come from the germline V gene (reference sequence). This CDR3 is CSARGFDEKLFF. The CDR3 nucleotides read TGCAGTGCTAGAGGCTTCGATGAAAAACTGTTTTTT.

This clonotype was counted only a few times. The chain recombines TRBV9 with TRBJ2-1; no clear D gene. Germline values: CDR1 SGDLS, CDR2 YYNGEE. CDR3 length equals 14 residues. The V end was cut by 4 bases, the J end by 8 bases, with 16 bases between. The CDR3 DNA reads TGTGCCAGCAGCCCCCGCGAGGTTTCCGATGAGCAGTTCTTC. It yields the protein CASSPREVSDEQFF.

This clonotype was found a few times. The chain recombines TRBV5-1 with TRBJ1-5; D is unclear. Germline V gives CDR1 SGHRS, CDR2 YFSETQ. This CDR3 is built from 12 residues. Trimming removed 0 bases from V and 3 bases from J, with 1 base in between. This chain's CDR3 is CASSLANQPQHF. In DNA, the CDR3 is TGCGCCAGCAGCTTGGCCAATCAGCCCCAGCATTTT.

This clonotype was detected many times. The chain carries TRBV29-1 and TRBJ2-7, with D unresolved. The V gene lost 5 bases and the J gene lost 3 bases, with 14 bases spanning the gap. This CDR3 spans 13 amino acids. From germline, CDR1 is SQVTM and CDR2 ANQGSEA. CDR3 DNA: TGCAGCGTTTCAAATAACCGGGTCTACGAGCAGTACTTC. It specifies CSVSNNRVYEQYF.

This clonotype was seen many times. This sequence joins TRBV19 and TRBJ1-1; weak D call: TRBD1 (5 bases). The germline V gene encodes CDR1 LNHDA and CDR2 SQIVND (reference sequence). This CDR3 is 14 amino acids long. Trimming took 2 bases from V and 7 from J, leaving 14 bases between them. The CDR3 spells CASSIKGKSLEAFF. The CDR3, as DNA: TGTGCCAGTAGTATAAAGGGGAAGAGCCTTGAAGCTTTCTTT.

Many counts were recorded for this clonotype. V and J are TRBV18 and TRBJ2-1; 9 bases match TRBD2. This CDR3 is 15 amino acids long. V gave up 1 base and J gave up 5 bases; unmatched junction bases: 3. Per germline, CDR1 KGHSH and CDR2 LQKENI. CDR3 protein: CASSPLPSGNNEQFF. The CDR3, as DNA: TGTGCCAGCTCACCACTTCCTAGCGGGAACAATGAGCAGTTCTTC.